The TCR beta chain under discussion was sequenced for a study of shared clonotypes between healthy human individuals. Data came from immunoSEQ multiplex PCR; TCRdb stores just in-frame clones and leaves some out. The sample holds 2 million to 2.5 million clones, less than 95% seen once. Regarding this clone: Its target is not known.

Study results and limitations: Memory subsets generally showed lower estimated richness than naive subsets. Sampling covered blood only; tissue repertoires likely differ.

The CDR3 has 16 residues. Per the germline V gene, CDR1 is SGDLS and CDR2 is YYNGEE. V was clipped by 4 bases and J by 4 bases, with 17 bases between them. The receptor's source is a man between 18 and 29 years old in good health. Some clones in this sample may be carry-over from other donors' samples. Sequenced input: naive CD4+ T cells from PBMCs. Subset noted: CD45RA+ positively selected. V and J are TRBV9 and TRBJ2-2; D is ambiguous. The CDR3 spells CASSPQTGVTTGELFF. CDR3 sequence (DNA): TGTGCCAGCAGCCCACAAACTGGGGTAACCACCGGGGAGCTGTTTTTT.